This TCR beta chain was captured by sequencing in a study of vaccination and CD4 T cells after COVID-19. Study as a whole: Six men and four women formed the convalescents, two being Hispanic.

The CDR3 is 15 amino acids. From germline, CDR1 is KGHDR and CDR2 SFDVKD. V lost 6 bases, J lost 6 bases, and 4 bases stayed unmatched. The Oncomine TCR Beta short-read assay generated sequence data from the DNA of cultured CD4+ T cells. One entry per CDR3 protein, called by TCRdb with MiXCR from the PCR reads. Among under 20,000 distinct CDR3 sequences, 45% to 65% were seen once, and the ten largest hold about 30%. Treatment described: roughly nine-day PBMC culture with coronavirus spike peptide pools or control peptides (ViraFEST assay). Expanded clonotypes were found by TCR sequencing after peptide-pool stimulation (ViraFEST). Points on this clonotype: Its antigen is not known.

The sample in question was cultured CD4+ T cells from blood, obtained after SARS-CoV-2 vaccination. The rearrangement joins TRBV24-1 to TRBJ2-2; TRBD2 matches 12 bases. This clonotype was obtained from a human donor with COVID-19. CDR3 amino acids: CATSPASGGAGELFF. The CDR3, as DNA: TGTGCCACCAGTCCGGCTAGCGGGGGGGCCGGGGAGCTGTTTTTT.